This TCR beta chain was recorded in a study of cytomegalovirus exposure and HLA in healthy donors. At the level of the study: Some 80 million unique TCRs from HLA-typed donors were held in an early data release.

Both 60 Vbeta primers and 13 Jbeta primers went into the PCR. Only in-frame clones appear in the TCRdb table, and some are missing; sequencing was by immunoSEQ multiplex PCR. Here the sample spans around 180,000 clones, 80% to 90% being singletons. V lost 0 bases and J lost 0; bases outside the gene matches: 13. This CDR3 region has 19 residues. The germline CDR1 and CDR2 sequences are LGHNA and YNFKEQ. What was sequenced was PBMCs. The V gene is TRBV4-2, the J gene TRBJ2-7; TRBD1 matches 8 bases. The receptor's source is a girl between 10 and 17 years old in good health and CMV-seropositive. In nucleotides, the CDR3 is TGTGCCAGCAGCCAAGATATCGACAGGGGTCGACCCCGCTCCTACGAGCAGTACTTC. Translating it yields CASSQDIDRGRPRSYEQYF.